Described below is a single TCR beta chain sequence and its context. Its antigen is not known. Overlapping HIV-1 Gag 15-mer peptides at about 1 ug per peptide per mL were used. CD40L/CD69 double-negative CD45RO-high memory CD4+ T cells were collected. Anti-CD28/CD49d costimulation, CD40-blocking antibody and enfuvirtide were given to CD8-depleted PBMCs for 15 to 20 hours. The data stem from a study of persistence of HIV-infected CD4 T cells. Study information: CD4+ T cells responding to CMV or HIV-1 Gag were isolated. Suppressive ART had lasted a median of roughly eight years.

Germline V gene data show CDR1 as KGHSH and CDR2 as LQKENI. The CDR3 runs 15 residues. V was clipped by 4 bases and J by 5 bases, with 17 bases between them. The libraries were made with immunoSEQ version 4 in survey mode. TCRdb's copy holds only in-frame clones and misses some; the assay was immunoSEQ multiplex PCR. The sample carries roughly 32,000 clones, 65% to 90% recorded once. Study-wide findings and caveats: CMV- and Gag-responding cells had lower TCRbeta richness than CD3/CD28-responding cells.

This receptor was obtained from an adult woman with HIV who was CMV-seropositive. This material consisted of CD4+ T cells sorted from PBMCs after roughly 19-hour stimulation, taken from a patient who received antiretroviral therapy. The chain employs TRBV18 and TRBJ1-2, with D possibly TRBD1 on 5 matching bases. The CDR3 nucleotides are TGTGCCAGCTCACATTCGGGACGGCCTCTATATGGCTACACCTTC. This sequence encodes CASSHSGRPLYGYTF. Full variable domain (rest looked up from reference TRBV18 and TRBJ1-2): NAGVMQNPRHLVRRRGQEARLRCSPMKGHSHVYWYRQLPEEGLKFMVYLQKENIIDESGMPKERFSAEFPKEGPSILRIQQVVRGDSAAYFCASSHSGRPLYGYTFGSGTRLTVV.